These T cell receptor beta chains were read from a single sample in a study of chemoradiotherapy in HPV16-positive cancers. Data came from immunoSEQ multiplex PCR; TCRdb stores just in-frame clones and leaves some out. Of about 25,000 clones in the sample, over 85% were seen once. Sequenced material: blood, taken from a patient who underwent chemoradiotherapy. The receptor source for this set is a human donor with HPV-associated anogenital cancer. Each CDR3 is given with its conserved first and last residue.

j_call v_call cdr3_aa
TRBJ2-2 TRBV7-2 CASSLVGGGLANTGELFF
TRBJ1-2 TRBV6-5 CASRLRGQQSGYTF
TRBJ2-1 TRBV9 CASSVLAGAYNEQFF
TRBJ1-5 TRBV28 CVHYRGYSNQPQHF
TRBJ2-1 TRBV9 CASSRRTSGALSSYNEQFF
TRBJ1-4 TRBV6-1 CASTFAGEIGKLFF
TRBJ2-1 TRBV5-8 CASSLSEVSYNEQFF
TRBJ1-2 TRBV10-3 CAISRLDQSFGYTF
TRBJ2-7 TRBV11-1 CASSLAPGQAYEQYF
TRBJ2-3 TRBV7-9 CASSLFRQRDAMQYF
TRBJ2-7 TRBV5-1 CASSLVTQDSSSYEQYF
TRBJ2-3 TRBV5-1 CASSSQGIPQYF
TRBJ2-7 TRBV6-5 CASSPTGPSYEQYF
TRBJ1-1 TRBV28 CASSLTGGTEAFF
TRBJ1-1 TRBV5-1 CASSLTGGIMNTEAFF
TRBJ1-2 TRBV5-1 CASSSGAFTGVGGYTF
TRBJ1-5 TRBV19 CASSIEGPNQPQHF
TRBJ2-7 TRBV5-1 CASSLATRNLWEQYF
TRBJ2-7 TRBV5-1 CASHEPNSYEQYF
TRBJ2-3 TRBV7-9 CASSPGSSQRTDTQYF
TRBJ2-3 TRBV5-6 CASSFRQADTQYF
TRBJ2-5 TRBV30 CAWSVLGLTGGPGETQYF
TRBJ2-3 TRBV5-1 CASTLGGLTDTQYF
TRBJ1-4 TRBV7-9 CASRGQTNEKLFF
TRBJ1-2 TRBV7-9 CASRGRDAWGYTF
TRBJ2-3 TRBV6-6 CASSSGTDTQYF
TRBJ1-3 TRBV19 CASSMGWVFSGNTIYF
TRBJ1-4 TRBV6-5 CASRGSRKLFF
TRBJ1-5 TRBV5-1 CASSLDGVGNQPQHF
TRBJ2-2 TRBV5-1 CASSNPGQGGAGELFF
TRBJ1-2 TRBV29-1 CSVQGRDRGSPYGYTF
TRBJ2-7 TRBV11-2 CASSPRQGSYEQYF
TRBJ2-2 TRBV9 CASSPPIYRTGELFF
TRBJ2-7 TRBV30 CAWNRLANEQYF
TRBJ2-1 TRBV28 CASSLMGQAYNEQFF
TRBJ2-5 TRBV29-1 CSVSQETQYF
TRBJ2-7 TRBV19 CASSAPGQGSYEQYF
TRBJ2-1 TRBV7-9 CASSLVQGKYNEQFF
TRBJ2-3 TRBV10-3 CAISWTSGITDTQYF
TRBJ2-5 TRBV5-1 CASRKGAGEETQYF
TRBJ1-5 TRBV5-7 CASSRQPINQPQHF
TRBJ1-2 TRBV13 CASSSSRQGAGGYTF
TRBJ1-3 TRBV7-9 CASSLALTGGTRWNTIYF
TRBJ2-7 TRBV27 CASSFSGPSYEQYF
TRBJ2-3 TRBV5-1 CASSWDTDTQYF
TRBJ2-7 TRBV18 CASSPASGRYEQYF
TRBJ2-5 TRBV6-5 CASSKGTGYSETQYF
TRBJ1-4 TRBV15 CATSRDGGNEKLFF
TRBJ2-2 TRBV29-1 CSVELGGTNTGELFF
TRBJ2-3 TRBV11-2 CASSARGALPITDTQYF
TRBJ1-2 TRBV30 CAWSRAGVGYTF
TRBJ2-3 TRBV5-6 CASSLVWTSGLGDTQYF
TRBJ1-5 TRBV27 CASSSSTGGINQPQHF
TRBJ2-2 TRBV6-5 CASGAGTRYTGELFF
TRBJ2-7 TRBV7-6 CASSLGQGGPIYEQYF
TRBJ2-1 TRBV10-3 CATGGSSYNEQFF
TRBJ2-7 TRBV7-2 CASSADSFSYEQYF
TRBJ1-4 TRBV30 CASTGGWEYGTNEKLFF
TRBJ2-5 TRBV7-6 CASSLHVRETQYF